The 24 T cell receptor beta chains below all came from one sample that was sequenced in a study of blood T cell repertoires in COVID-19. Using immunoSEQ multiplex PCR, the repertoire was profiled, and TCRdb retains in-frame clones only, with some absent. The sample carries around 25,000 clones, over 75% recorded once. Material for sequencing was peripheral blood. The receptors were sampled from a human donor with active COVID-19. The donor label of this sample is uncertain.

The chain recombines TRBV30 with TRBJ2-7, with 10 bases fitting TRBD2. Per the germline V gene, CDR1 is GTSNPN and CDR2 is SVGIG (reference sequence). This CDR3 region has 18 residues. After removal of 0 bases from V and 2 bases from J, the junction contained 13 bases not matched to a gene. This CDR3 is CAWSVRTSGKPFTYEQYF. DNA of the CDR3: TGTGCCTGGAGTGTAAGGACTAGCGGTAAACCCTTTACCTACGAGCAGTACTTC.

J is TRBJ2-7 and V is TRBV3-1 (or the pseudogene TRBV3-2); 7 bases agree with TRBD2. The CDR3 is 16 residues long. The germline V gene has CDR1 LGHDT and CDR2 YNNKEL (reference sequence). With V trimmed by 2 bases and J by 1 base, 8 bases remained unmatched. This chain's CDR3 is CASSQTSGIRSYEQYF. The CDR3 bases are TGTGCCAGCAGCCAAACAAGCGGGATTAGATCCTACGAGCAGTACTTC.

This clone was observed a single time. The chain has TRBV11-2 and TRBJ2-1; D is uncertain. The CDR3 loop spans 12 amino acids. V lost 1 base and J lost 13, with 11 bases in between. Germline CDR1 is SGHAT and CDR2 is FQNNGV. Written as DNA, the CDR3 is TGTGCCAGCAGCTTAGTGTACGACTCACAGTTCTTC. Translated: CASSLVYDSQFF.

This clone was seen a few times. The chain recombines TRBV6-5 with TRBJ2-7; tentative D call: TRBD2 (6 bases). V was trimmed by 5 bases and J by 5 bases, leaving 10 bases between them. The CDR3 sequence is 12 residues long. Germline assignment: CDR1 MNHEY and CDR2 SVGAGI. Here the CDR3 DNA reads TGTGCCAGCAGTAACAGGAGGGACGAGCAGTACTTC. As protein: CASSNRRDEQYF.

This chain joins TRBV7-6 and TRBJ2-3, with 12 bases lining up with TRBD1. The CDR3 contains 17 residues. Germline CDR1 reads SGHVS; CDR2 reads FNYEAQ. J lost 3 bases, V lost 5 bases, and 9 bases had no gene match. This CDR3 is CASSLMPGQGATDTQYF. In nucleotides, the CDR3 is TGTGCCAGCAGCCTTATGCCGGGACAGGGGGCGACAGATACGCAGTATTTT.

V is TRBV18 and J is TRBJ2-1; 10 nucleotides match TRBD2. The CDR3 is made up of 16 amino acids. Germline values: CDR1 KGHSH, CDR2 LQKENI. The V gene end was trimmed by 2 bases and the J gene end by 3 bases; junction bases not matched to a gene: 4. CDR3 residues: CASSPYTSGDYNEQFF. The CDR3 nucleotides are TGTGCCAGCTCACCATATACTAGCGGGGACTACAATGAGCAGTTCTTC.

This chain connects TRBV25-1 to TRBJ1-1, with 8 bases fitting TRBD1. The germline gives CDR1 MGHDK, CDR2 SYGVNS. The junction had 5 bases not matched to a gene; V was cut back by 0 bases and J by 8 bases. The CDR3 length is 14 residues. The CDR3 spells CASSEYGQGSEAFF. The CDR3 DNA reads TGTGCCAGCAGTGAATACGGACAGGGATCCGAAGCTTTCTTT.

The CDR3 DNA reads as TGTGCCAGCAGTCCCCGGGACAACCCTTGGAGTCAGCCCCAGCATTTT. It codes for CASSPRDNPWSQPQHF. The V gene is TRBV6-2 or TRBV6-3, the J gene TRBJ1-5, with a tentative D call TRBD1 (6 bases). The CDR3 has 16 amino acids. The V end lost 5 bases, the J end lost 6 bases, and 20 bases lay between the germline ends. CDR1 is MNHEY and CDR2 is SVGEGT in the germline V gene.

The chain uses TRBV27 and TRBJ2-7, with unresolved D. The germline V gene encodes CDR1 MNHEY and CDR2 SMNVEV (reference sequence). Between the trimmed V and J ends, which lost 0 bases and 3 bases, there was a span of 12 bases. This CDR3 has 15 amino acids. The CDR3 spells CASSLSKLVVYEQYF. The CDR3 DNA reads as TGTGCCAGCAGTTTATCGAAGCTAGTCGTCTACGAGCAGTACTTC.

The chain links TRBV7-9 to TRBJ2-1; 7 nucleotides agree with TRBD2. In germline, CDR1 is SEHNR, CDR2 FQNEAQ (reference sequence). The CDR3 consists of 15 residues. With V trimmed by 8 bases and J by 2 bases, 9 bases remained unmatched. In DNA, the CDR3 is TGTGCCAGCGGGGGGGACGGAGCCGCCTACAATGAGCAGTTCTTC. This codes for CASGGDGAAYNEQFF.

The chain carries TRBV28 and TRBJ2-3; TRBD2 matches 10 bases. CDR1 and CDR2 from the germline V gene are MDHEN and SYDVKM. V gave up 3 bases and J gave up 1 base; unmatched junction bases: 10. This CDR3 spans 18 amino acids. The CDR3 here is CASSFGLAGERGTDTQYF. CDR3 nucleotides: TGTGCCAGCAGTTTCGGGCTAGCGGGAGAAAGGGGCACAGATACGCAGTATTTT.

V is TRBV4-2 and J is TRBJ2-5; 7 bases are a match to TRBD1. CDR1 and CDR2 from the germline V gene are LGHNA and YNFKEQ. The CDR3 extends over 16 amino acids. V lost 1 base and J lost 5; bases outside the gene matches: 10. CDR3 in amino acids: CASSQGSTGFGETQYF. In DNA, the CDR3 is TGTGCCAGCAGCCAAGGTTCGACAGGGTTCGGCGAGACCCAGTACTTC.

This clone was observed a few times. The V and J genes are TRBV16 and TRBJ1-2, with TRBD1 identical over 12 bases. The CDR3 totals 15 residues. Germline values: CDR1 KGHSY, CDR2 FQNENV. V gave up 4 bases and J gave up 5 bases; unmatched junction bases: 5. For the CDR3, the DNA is TGTGCCAGCAGCCGGGGACAGGGGGCGGCGTATGGCTACACCTTC. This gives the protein CASSRGQGAAYGYTF.

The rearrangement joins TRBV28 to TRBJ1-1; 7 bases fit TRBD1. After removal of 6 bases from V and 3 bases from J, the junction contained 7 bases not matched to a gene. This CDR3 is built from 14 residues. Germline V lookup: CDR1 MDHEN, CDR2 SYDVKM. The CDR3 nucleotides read TGTGCCAGCAGGTACGGACAGGCGGACACTGAAGCTTTCTTT. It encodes CASRYGQADTEAFF.

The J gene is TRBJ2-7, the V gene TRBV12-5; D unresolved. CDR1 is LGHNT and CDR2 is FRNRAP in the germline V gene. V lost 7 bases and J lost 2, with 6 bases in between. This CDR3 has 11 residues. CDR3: CASASAYEQYF. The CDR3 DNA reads TGTGCTAGTGCCTCCGCCTACGAGCAGTACTTC.

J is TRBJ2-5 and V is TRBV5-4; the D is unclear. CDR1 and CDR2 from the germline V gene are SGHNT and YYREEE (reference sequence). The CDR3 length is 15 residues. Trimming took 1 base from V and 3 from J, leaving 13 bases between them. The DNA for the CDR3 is TGTGCCAGCAGCTTGAAAACAGCCCCCAAAGAGACCCAGTACTTC. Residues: CASSLKTAPKETQYF.

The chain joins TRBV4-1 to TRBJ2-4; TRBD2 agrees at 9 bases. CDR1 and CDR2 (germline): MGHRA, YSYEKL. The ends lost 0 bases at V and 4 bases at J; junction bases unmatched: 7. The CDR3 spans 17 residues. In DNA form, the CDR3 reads TGCGCCAGCAGCCAAGATATTCTAGCGGGGCTGAAAAACATTCAGTACTTC. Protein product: CASSQDILAGLKNIQYF.

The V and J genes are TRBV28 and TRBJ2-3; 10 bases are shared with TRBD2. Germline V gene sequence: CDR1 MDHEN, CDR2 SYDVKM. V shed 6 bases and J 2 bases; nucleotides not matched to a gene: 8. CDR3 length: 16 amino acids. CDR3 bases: TGTGCCAGCAGGGCAACTAGCGGGGACTACACAGATACGCAGTATTTT. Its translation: CASRATSGDYTDTQYF.

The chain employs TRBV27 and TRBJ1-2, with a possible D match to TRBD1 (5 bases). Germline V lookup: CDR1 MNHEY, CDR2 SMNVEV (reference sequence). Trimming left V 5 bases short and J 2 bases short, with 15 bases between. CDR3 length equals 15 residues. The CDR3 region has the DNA TGTGCCAGCAGTAGAACAGGCCCTCCCAACTATGGCTACACCTTC. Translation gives CASSRTGPPNYGYTF.

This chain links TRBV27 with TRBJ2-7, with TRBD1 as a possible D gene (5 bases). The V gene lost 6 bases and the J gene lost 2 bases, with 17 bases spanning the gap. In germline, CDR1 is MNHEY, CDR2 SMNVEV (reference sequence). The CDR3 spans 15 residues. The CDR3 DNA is TGTGCCAGCAGCTCCCGGGCAGGGCCAACCTACGAGCAGTACTTC. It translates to CASSSRAGPTYEQYF.

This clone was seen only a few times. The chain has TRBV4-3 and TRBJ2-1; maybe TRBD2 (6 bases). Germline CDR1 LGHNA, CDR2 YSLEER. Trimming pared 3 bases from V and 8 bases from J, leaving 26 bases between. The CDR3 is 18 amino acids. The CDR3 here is CASSQGLSAGSFPDEQFF. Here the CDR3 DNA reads TGCGCCAGCAGCCAGGGTCTTTCCGCCGGGAGCTTTCCAGATGAGCAGTTCTTC.

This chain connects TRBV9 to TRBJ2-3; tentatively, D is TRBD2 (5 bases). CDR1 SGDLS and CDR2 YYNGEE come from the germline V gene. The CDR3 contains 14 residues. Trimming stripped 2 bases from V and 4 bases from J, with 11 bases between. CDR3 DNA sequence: TGTGCCAGCAGCGTCGGGGATTTAGCAGATACGCAGTATTTT. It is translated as CASSVGDLADTQYF.

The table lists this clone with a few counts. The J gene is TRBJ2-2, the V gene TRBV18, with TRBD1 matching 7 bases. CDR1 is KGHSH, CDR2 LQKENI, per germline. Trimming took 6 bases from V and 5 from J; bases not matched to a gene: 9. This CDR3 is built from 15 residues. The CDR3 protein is CASSPWTGLTGELFF. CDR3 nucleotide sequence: TGTGCCAGCTCTCCCTGGACAGGATTGACCGGGGAGCTGTTTTTT.

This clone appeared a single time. The CDR3 sequence is CASSLDRRGPTLDSGNTIYF. The DNA of the CDR3 is TGTGCCAGCAGCTTAGATAGGAGAGGGCCGACCCTTGACTCTGGAAACACCATATATTTT. The chain is built from TRBV11-3 and TRBJ1-3; no clear D gene. Germline V gives CDR1 SGHNT, CDR2 YENEEA. Trimming shortened V by 0 bases and J by 0 bases, and 21 bases separated the two germline ends. The CDR3 contains 20 residues.